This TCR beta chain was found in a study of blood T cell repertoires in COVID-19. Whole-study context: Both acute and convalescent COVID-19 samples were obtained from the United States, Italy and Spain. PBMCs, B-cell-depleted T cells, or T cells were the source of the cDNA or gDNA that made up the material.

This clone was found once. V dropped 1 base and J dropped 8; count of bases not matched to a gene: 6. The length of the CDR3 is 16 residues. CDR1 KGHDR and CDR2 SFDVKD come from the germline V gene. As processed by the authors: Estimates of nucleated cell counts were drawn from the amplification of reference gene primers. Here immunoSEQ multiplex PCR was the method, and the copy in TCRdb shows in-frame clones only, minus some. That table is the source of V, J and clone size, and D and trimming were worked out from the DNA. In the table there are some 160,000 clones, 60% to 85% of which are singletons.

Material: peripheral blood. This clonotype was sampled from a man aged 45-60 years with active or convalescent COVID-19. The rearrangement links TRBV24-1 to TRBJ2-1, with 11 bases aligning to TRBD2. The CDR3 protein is CATSDLTSGSDDEQFF. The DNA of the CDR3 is TGTGCCACCAGTGATTTAACTAGCGGGAGTGACGATGAGCAGTTCTTC.